This T cell receptor (beta chain) was recorded in a study of identical twins. Study-wide results and caveats: Beta out-of-frame sequences showed weaker excess twin sharing.

CDR1 is MNHNS, CDR2 SASEGT, per germline. CDR3 length: 15 residues. Trimming took 5 bases from V and 2 from J, leaving 14 bases between them. The table lists this clonotype with a few counts. Its antigen remains unidentified. Through template switching, a universal primer site was introduced, and the cDNA contained unique molecular identifiers. TCRdb called the 5' RACE reads again in MiXCR, with one record for every CDR3 protein. The sample records approximately 630,000 distinct CDR3 sequences, 7.1% being singletons. These data also formed part of another study, on yellow fever vaccine responses in identical twins.

What was sequenced was PBMCs. The chain employs TRBV6-1 and TRBJ2-3; possibly TRBD1 for D (6 bases). This receptor was taken from a woman between 18 and 29 years old in good health. The DNA of the CDR3 is TGTGCCAGCAGTCCCCGAGGGACAAACACAGATACGCAGTATTTT. It encodes CASSPRGTNTDTQYF.